What follows is one T cell receptor beta chain and its context. What it binds is not known. This sample stems from a study of cytomegalovirus exposure and HLA in healthy donors. In the PCR, 60 Vbeta and 13 Jbeta primers were used. Method: immunoSEQ multiplex PCR; TCRdb's copy keeps in-frame clones and lacks some. The data contain fewer than 200,000 clones, roughly 77% of them singletons. The germline gives CDR1 SGHVS, CDR2 FNYEAQ. The CDR3 is 16 amino acids. The V gene end was trimmed by 1 base and the J gene end by 7 bases; junction bases not matched to a gene: 5. General study results and limits: 87-base-pair reads could not separate some V segments, including TRBV6-2 and TRBV6-3.

This receptor was identified in a man in his forties or fifties in good health and CMV-seropositive. The V call is TRBV7-6, the J call TRBJ1-4, with 11 bases that match TRBD1. Material for sequencing was PBMCs. The CDR3 DNA reads TGTGCCAGCAGCTTAGTAGGGGACAGGGGGAGTGAAAAACTGTTTTTT. It specifies CASSLVGDRGSEKLFF.